This TCR beta chain was sequenced in a study of regulatory T cells in long-lasting Graves disease. Regarding the study as a whole: Examination was confined to peripheral blood, excluding thyroid tissue. In persistent patients, shared public clonotypes (around 2,500) outnumbered those in new patients (about 1,000).

Investigators prepared the TCR beta libraries by applying iRepertoire HTBI primers and Arm-PCR of CDR3 regions. Via MiXCR, TCRdb re-called the multiplex PCR reads, giving one row per CDR3 protein. Seen here are 400,000 to 500,000 distinct CDR3 sequences, less than 20% observed once, and the top ten hold over 8.5%. As for this clonotype: Its matching antigen is unknown.

Time point meaning: newly diagnosed GD, antithyroid drugs for less than 3 months. Generation of the TCR library employed RNA extracted from PBMCs. V shed 6 bases and J shed 5 bases, with 10 bases lying between them. Germline V gene lookup returns CDR1 MNHNS and CDR2 SASEGT. CDR3 length equals 12 residues. This sample also belongs to another study, concerning T cells in Graves' hyperthyroidism and ophthalmopathy. From that study: A set of HTBI primers served as the primers for a first-round RT-PCR of the TCR CDR3. Most thyroid clonotypes that were expanded above 0.001 also turned up in blood.

The specimen was peripheral blood mononuclear cells (PBMCs), collected at new diagnosis, from a patient treated with antithyroid drugs. The sequence was obtained from a woman aged 25 to 45 with Graves disease. V gene TRBV6-1 combines with J gene TRBJ2-5; no clear D gene. This CDR3 reads CASSQVLETQYF. The CDR3 coding sequence is TGTGCCAGCAGCCAAGTTTTGGAGACCCAGTACTTC.